The 25 T cell receptor beta chains reported below all come from one sample, sequenced in a study of CD8+ T cells in alopecia areata. Investigators isolated RNA and reverse transcribed it into cDNA to act as the sequencing template. Profiling relied on immunoSEQ multiplex PCR, and the TCRdb table lists in-frame clones only, not all of them. The table shows 90,000 to 100,000 clones, with around 60% occurring only once. As for treatment: oral pan-JAK inhibitor, 5-10 mg twice daily. This material consisted of CD8+ T cells sorted from blood, taken at week 4, from a patient treated with tofacitinib. The receptors shown here come from a human donor with alopecia areata.

The chain is built from TRBV5-6 and TRBJ1-2, with TRBD1 as a possible D gene (6 bases). V was trimmed by 4 bases and J by 8 bases, leaving 18 bases between them. The CDR3 runs to 14 residues. The germline CDR1 and CDR2 sequences are SGHDT and YYEEEE. For the CDR3, the DNA is TGTGCCAGCAGCCCCGCCGCAGGGGATGACGGCTACACCTTC. As protein: CASSPAAGDDGYTF.

Here the CDR3 reads CASSLGQDWNQPQHF. CDR3 nucleotide sequence: TGTGCCAGCAGCTTAGGCCAAGACTGGAATCAGCCCCAGCATTTT. The chain links TRBV7-9 to TRBJ1-5; D gene ambiguous. This CDR3 spans 15 amino acids. The V and J ends lost 1 base and 4 bases respectively, with 11 bases between them. Germline V lookup: CDR1 SEHNR, CDR2 FQNEAQ (reference sequence).

The genes are TRBV7-7 and TRBJ2-5; TRBD1 or TRBD2 may be the D gene (5 bases each). The germline V gene encodes CDR1 SSHAT and CDR2 FNYEAQ (reference sequence). V shed 0 bases and J shed 1 base, with 6 bases lying between them. CDR3 length equals 14 residues. The CDR3 loop is CASSLAGTQETQYF. In nucleotides, the CDR3 is TGTGCCAGCAGCTTAGCCGGGACCCAAGAGACCCAGTACTTC.

This clone was seen a few times. The CDR3 loop is CASSLAPTGETQYF. In nucleotides, the CDR3 is TGTGCCAGCAGCTTAGCGCCGACAGGGGAGACCCAGTACTTC. The chain uses TRBV7-2 and TRBJ2-5, with TRBD1 identical over 7 bases. The germline CDR1 and CDR2 sequences are SGHTA and FQGNSA. The CDR3 runs to 14 residues. V gave up 0 bases and J gave up 5 bases; unmatched junction bases: 3.

The J gene is TRBJ1-2, the V gene TRBV9; D perhaps matches TRBD1 (6 bases). V was shortened by 4 bases and J by 5 bases, with 18 bases between the two germline ends. The CDR3 spans 15 residues. Germline CDR1 reads SGDLS; CDR2 reads YYNGEE. This CDR3 reads CASSLGPWQGYGYTF. In nucleotides, the CDR3 is TGTGCCAGCAGCCTAGGACCCTGGCAGGGGTATGGCTACACCTTC.

This clone was observed a handful of times. The genes are TRBV27 and TRBJ1-1; possibly TRBD1 for D (5 bases). The CDR3 sequence is 14 residues long. Germline V CDR1 and CDR2: MNHEY, SMNVEV (reference sequence). V lost 6 bases to trimming and J lost 3 bases, with 14 bases between them. The CDR3 is CASRYMGGHTEAFF. The CDR3 bases are TGTGCCAGCAGGTATATGGGGGGACACACTGAAGCTTTCTTT.

The V gene is TRBV7-9, the J gene TRBJ1-2; D might be TRBD1 (6 bases). Germline CDR1 is SEHNR and CDR2 is FQNEAQ (reference sequence). Trimming removed 4 bases at V and 9 bases at J, with 18 bases between. The CDR3 spans 14 residues. The CDR3 DNA is TGTGCCAGCAGCTCCACGACAGGCAGCGGAAGCTACACCTTC. This codes for CASSSTTGSGSYTF. The full variable domain, completed using reference TRBV7-9 and TRBJ1-2, is DTGVSQNPRHKITKRGQNVTFRCDPISEHNRLYWYRQTLGQGPEFLTYFQNEAQLEKSRLLSDRFSAERPKGSFSTLEIQRTEQGDSAMYLCASSSTTGSGSYTFGSGTRLTVV.

The chain combines TRBV4-1 with TRBJ2-7, with TRBD1 matching over 8 bases. The germline V gene has CDR1 MGHRA and CDR2 YSYEKL. The trim removed 2 bases at V and 3 bases at J, leaving 3 bases unmatched. This CDR3 spans 14 amino acids. As DNA, the CDR3 is TGCGCCAGCAGCCAACCTGGACAGGGCTACGAGCAGTACTTC. Translated: CASSQPGQGYEQYF.

This clone turned up a few times. The chain carries TRBV29-1 and TRBJ2-1; TRBD1 aligns across 7 bases. This CDR3 spans 15 amino acids. The V segment lost 0 bases and the J segment 5 bases; nucleotides outside the gene matches: 7. Germline CDR1 SQVTM, CDR2 ANQGSEA. Here the CDR3 DNA reads TGCAGCGTTGAAGATCAAGGACAGGAGAACAATGAGCAGTTCTTC. It is translated as CSVEDQGQENNEQFF.

This rearrangement joins TRBV4-1 to TRBJ2-5, with D possibly matching TRBD2 (6 bases). Between the trimmed V and J ends, which lost 0 bases and 2 bases, there was a span of 10 bases. The CDR3 sequence is 15 residues long. In germline, CDR1 is MGHRA, CDR2 YSYEKL. The CDR3, as DNA: TGCGCCAGCAGCCAAGATCCGGACTATCAAGAGACCCAGTACTTC. Its protein is CASSQDPDYQETQYF.

The V call is TRBV19, the J call TRBJ2-7; no firm D call. Germline V lookup: CDR1 LNHDA, CDR2 SQIVND (reference sequence). V lost 5 bases and J lost 0, with 11 bases in between. CDR3 size: 14 residues. The CDR3 DNA sequence: TGTGCCAGTAGTTTGGACGGGTACTCCTACGAGCAGTACTTC. Residues: CASSLDGYSYEQYF.

This sequence joins TRBV7-6 and TRBJ2-1, with 8 bases that match TRBD1. After removal of 3 bases from V and 6 bases from J, the junction contained 4 bases not matched to a gene. The CDR3 has 14 residues. CDR1 SGHVS and CDR2 FNYEAQ come from the germline V gene. The CDR3: CASSFGQGGNEQFF. Written as DNA, the CDR3 is TGTGCCAGCAGCTTTGGACAGGGTGGCAATGAGCAGTTCTTC.

V usage is TRBV30 and J usage is TRBJ1-1; D perhaps matches TRBD1 (6 bases). V was trimmed by 3 bases and J by 1 base, leaving 12 bases between them. Germline V gene sequence: CDR1 GTSNPN, CDR2 SVGIG (reference sequence). The CDR3 totals 14 residues. The CDR3 here is CAWRSGAGNTEAFF. The CDR3, as DNA: TGTGCCTGGAGATCAGGGGCGGGGAACACTGAAGCTTTCTTT.

A few counts support this clone. The gene calls are TRBV30 and TRBJ1-4, with D unclear. The germline CDR1 and CDR2 sequences are GTSNPN and SVGIG (reference sequence). V dropped 2 bases and J dropped 12 bases, with 13 bases sitting between them. CDR3 length equals 12 residues. The CDR3 loop is CAWSSGLGELFF. For the CDR3, the DNA is TGTGCCTGGAGTTCGGGCCTCGGGGAACTGTTTTTT. Variable domain in full (rest from reference TRBV30 and TRBJ1-4): SQTIHQWPATLVQPVGSPLSLECTVEGTSNPNLYWYRQAAGRGLQLLFYSVGIGQISSEVPQNLSASRPQDRQFILSSKKLLLSDSGFYLCAWSSGLGELFFGSGTQLSVL.

This clone was seen many times. This sequence joins TRBV7-8 and TRBJ1-2; D not certain. Trimming shortened V by 3 bases and J by 3 bases, and 14 bases separated the two germline ends. Per germline, CDR1 SGHVS and CDR2 FQNEAQ. The CDR3 is 15 residues long. CDR3 coding DNA: TGTGCCAGCAGCTTCTTGTGGGCCGCGGACTATGGCTACACCTTC. Protein: CASSFLWAADYGYTF.

The table lists this clone with a few counts. The chain combines TRBV9 with TRBJ2-5, with D perhaps matching TRBD1 or TRBD2 (5 bases each). The V gene's germline CDR1 is SGDLS and CDR2 YYNGEE. The CDR3 is made up of 14 amino acids. V was pared by 7 bases and J by 2 bases, with 15 bases between. As DNA, the CDR3 is TGTGCCAGCGACCGGGACGGCGGACAAGAGACCCAGTACTTC. The encoded protein is CASDRDGGQETQYF.

The chain carries TRBV7-9 and TRBJ1-2, with TRBD1 identical over 7 bases. This CDR3 has 16 residues. Per germline, CDR1 SEHNR and CDR2 FQNEAQ (reference sequence). With V trimmed by 5 bases and J by 6 bases, 15 bases remained unmatched. The CDR3 sequence: CASSNPLETGIHGYTF. The CDR3 nucleotides read TGTGCCAGCAGCAATCCTCTCGAGACAGGGATCCATGGCTACACCTTC.

The sample holds one count of this clone. The chain uses TRBV7-8 and TRBJ2-7; 10 bases agree with TRBD2. V shed 1 base, J shed 4 bases, and the junction held 7 bases outside the gene matches. CDR3 length: 16 amino acids. CDR1 is SGHVS and CDR2 is FQNEAQ in the germline V gene. CDR3 region: CASSLVASGGLYEQYF. The CDR3 nucleotides read TGTGCCAGCAGCTTAGTAGCTAGCGGGGGACTTTACGAGCAGTACTTC.

The chain combines TRBV9 with TRBJ1-2; 8 nucleotides align to TRBD1. V was clipped by 3 bases and J by 4 bases; unmatched bases: 17. Germline loops: CDR1 SGDLS, CDR2 YYNGEE. The CDR3 contains 18 residues. The CDR3 region has the DNA TGTGCCAGCAGCGGAGTAACTGACAAGGACAGGGAGGGCTATGGCTACACCTTC. It specifies CASSGVTDKDREGYGYTF.

In this sample, this clone is medium-sized. V gene TRBV7-9 combines with J gene TRBJ2-1; TRBD2 matches at 9 bases. The CDR3 is 16 amino acids. CDR1 and CDR2 from the germline V gene are SEHNR and FQNEAQ (reference sequence). V trimming: 5 bases; J trimming: 4 bases; junction bases outside the gene matches: 9. The CDR3 nucleotides are TGTGCCAGCAGCATAGTAGCGGGAGACGAATACAATGAGCAGTTCTTC. Protein product: CASSIVAGDEYNEQFF.

This sequence joins TRBV4-1 and TRBJ2-5; the match to TRBD1 covers 8 bases. This CDR3 contains 15 residues. Germline V lookup: CDR1 MGHRA, CDR2 YSYEKL. Germline trimming cut 3 bases from V and 3 bases from J; bases unmatched to any gene: 6. CDR3 sequence: CASSHLRGLEETQYF. The DNA for the CDR3 is TGCGCCAGCAGCCATCTCAGGGGGCTCGAAGAGACCCAGTACTTC.

The V gene is TRBV29-1, the J gene TRBJ2-1, with TRBD1 identical over 8 bases. Trimming removed 6 bases from V and 2 bases from J; junction bases left unmatched: 9. Germline values: CDR1 SQVTM, CDR2 ANQGSEA. This CDR3 comprises 15 residues. CDR3 DNA sequence: TGCAGCGTGAAAACTATGGACAGGGCCTACAATGAGCAGTTCTTC. Residues: CSVKTMDRAYNEQFF.

The table lists this clone with a few counts. This chain uses TRBV4-1 with TRBJ2-7; 13 bases map to TRBD2. Germline assignment: CDR1 MGHRA and CDR2 YSYEKL. Trimming at V came to 1 base and at J to 1 base, leaving 4 bases not matched to a gene. The CDR3 is made up of 17 amino acids. CDR3 sequence (DNA): TGCGCCAGCAGCCAAGTGTCACTAGCGGGAGGGTCCTACGAGCAGTACTTC. Residues: CASSQVSLAGGSYEQYF.

The CDR3 coding sequence is TGTGCCAGCAGCCCAGGATCCTCAAGCACAGATACGCAGTATTTT. It translates to CASSPGSSSTDTQYF. V and J are TRBV6-4 and TRBJ2-3; D not certain. Germline CDR1 reads MRHNA; CDR2 reads SNTAGT. V was cut by 6 bases and J by 0 bases, with 13 bases left in between. The CDR3 has 15 amino acids.

This clone came up a few times. V is TRBV28 and J is TRBJ2-1; 8 bases align to TRBD1. CDR1 is MDHEN, CDR2 SYDVKM, per germline. CDR3 length: 15 amino acids. After removal of 5 bases from V and 8 bases from J, the junction contained 11 bases not matched to a gene. The CDR3 DNA follows: TGTGCCAGCAGTCCTACGTCCCAGGGGGCTGATGAGCAGTTCTTC. Amino acids: CASSPTSQGADEQFF.